These T cell receptor beta chains were read from a single sample in a study of shared clonotypes between healthy human individuals. Measured with immunoSEQ multiplex PCR; TCRdb has only the in-frame clones, and not every one. The table lists a few million clones, roughly 90% of them singletons. Material for sequencing was naive CD4+ T cells from PBMCs. The receptor source for this set is a man between 18 and 35 years old in good health. Some clones in this sample may be carry-over from other donors' samples. Both conserved end residues are part of each CDR3. Each record gives: D gene, J gene, V gene, clone size, CDR3 protein, CDR3 DNA. The D gene is left open where the match is weak. Not every row has a clone size; where given, it reads once, few, many or a size class.

d_call: TRBD1; j_call: TRBJ1-2; v_call: TRBV15; clone_size: NA; cdr3_aa: CATSTGQGSYGYTF; cdr3_nt: TGTGCCACCAGCACGGGACAGGGGAGCTATGGCTACACCTTC
d_call: NA; j_call: TRBJ2-5; v_call: TRBV7-9; clone_size: once; cdr3_aa: CASSLGARGQETQYF; cdr3_nt: TGTGCCAGCAGCTTAGGTGCGAGGGGGCAAGAGACCCAGTACTTC
d_call: NA; j_call: TRBJ1-1; v_call: TRBV6-1; clone_size: NA; cdr3_aa: CASSDSGMKAFF; cdr3_nt: TGTGCCAGCAGTGATTCCGGGATGAAAGCTTTCTTT
d_call: NA; j_call: TRBJ2-3; v_call: TRBV5-1; clone_size: NA; cdr3_aa: CASSSVPTKGTDTQYF; cdr3_nt: TGCGCCAGCAGCTCGGTCCCGACTAAGGGCACAGATACGCAGTATTTT
d_call: NA; j_call: TRBJ2-5; v_call: TRBV6-5; clone_size: NA; cdr3_aa: CASSSRGGQYF; cdr3_nt: TGTGCCAGCAGTTCCCGTGGGGGGCAGTACTTC
d_call: NA; j_call: TRBJ2-7; v_call: TRBV5-6; clone_size: NA; cdr3_aa: CASSPSGSGEQYF; cdr3_nt: TGTGCCAGCAGCCCGTCGGGGAGCGGTGAGCAGTACTTC
d_call: TRBD2; j_call: TRBJ2-1; v_call: TRBV2; clone_size: NA; cdr3_aa: CASSEHETGGPNNEQFF; cdr3_nt: TGTGCCAGCAGTGAACACGAGACGGGAGGGCCGAACAATGAGCAGTTCTTC
d_call: NA; j_call: TRBJ2-5; v_call: TRBV10-3; clone_size: NA; cdr3_aa: CAISFSGAETQYF; cdr3_nt: TGTGCCATCTCATTTTCTGGAGCAGAGACCCAGTACTTC
d_call: NA; j_call: TRBJ2-2; v_call: TRBV2; clone_size: NA; cdr3_aa: CASRGLAGAAGELFF; cdr3_nt: TGTGCCAGCAGAGGACTCGCAGGTGCCGCCGGGGAGCTGTTTTTT
d_call: TRBD2; j_call: TRBJ2-1; v_call: TRBV9; clone_size: NA; cdr3_aa: CASSVGGTSSYNEQFF; cdr3_nt: TGTGCCAGCAGCGTAGGTGGGACTAGCTCCTACAATGAGCAGTTCTTC
d_call: NA; j_call: TRBJ2-7; v_call: TRBV11-3; clone_size: NA; cdr3_aa: CASSLEESYEQYF; cdr3_nt: TGTGCCAGCAGCTTGGAAGAAAGCTACGAGCAGTACTTC
d_call: NA; j_call: TRBJ2-1; v_call: TRBV7-2; clone_size: NA; cdr3_aa: CASSLVAGAGDNEQFF; cdr3_nt: TGTGCCAGCAGCTTAGTCGCGGGGGCCGGGGACAATGAGCAGTTCTTC
d_call: NA; j_call: TRBJ2-6; v_call: TRBV14; clone_size: NA; cdr3_aa: CASSRSGANVLTF; cdr3_nt: TGTGCCAGCAGTAGATCTGGGGCCAACGTCCTGACTTTC
d_call: NA; j_call: TRBJ1-1; v_call: TRBV6-5; clone_size: NA; cdr3_aa: CASSYSRLNTEAFF; cdr3_nt: TGTGCCAGCAGTTACTCGAGGCTCAACACTGAAGCTTTCTTT
d_call: NA; j_call: TRBJ1-2; v_call: TRBV28; clone_size: once; cdr3_aa: CASIYWGGRESYGYTF; cdr3_nt: TGTGCCAGCATCTACTGGGGAGGGCGAGAGAGCTATGGCTACACCTTC
d_call: NA; j_call: TRBJ2-1; v_call: TRBV10-3; clone_size: NA; cdr3_aa: CAISEFGQWGNNEQFF; cdr3_nt: TGTGCCATCAGTGAGTTCGGACAGTGGGGTAACAATGAGCAGTTCTTC
d_call: NA; j_call: TRBJ2-3; v_call: TRBV21-1; clone_size: NA; cdr3_aa: CASTREVKLGNTDTQYF; cdr3_nt: TGTGCCAGCACTCGAGAGGTCAAACTAGGGAACACAGATACGCAGTATTTT
d_call: NA; j_call: TRBJ1-1; v_call: TRBV5-6; clone_size: once; cdr3_aa: CASSLGLREPTEAFF; cdr3_nt: TGTGCCAGCAGCTTGGGGTTGCGCGAGCCCACTGAAGCTTTCTTT
d_call: NA; j_call: TRBJ2-5; v_call: TRBV7-2; clone_size: NA; cdr3_aa: CASSLQGRGTQYF; cdr3_nt: TGTGCCAGCAGCTTACAGGGGAGGGGGACCCAGTACTTC
d_call: NA; j_call: TRBJ2-1; v_call: TRBV6-6; clone_size: NA; cdr3_aa: CATNGWVYNEQFF; cdr3_nt: TGTGCCACCAACGGTTGGGTCTACAATGAGCAGTTCTTC
d_call: NA; j_call: TRBJ1-1; v_call: TRBV28; clone_size: NA; cdr3_aa: CASSSGGGRNTEAFF; cdr3_nt: TGTGCCAGCAGTTCTGGCGGGGGTCGGAACACTGAAGCTTTCTTT
d_call: TRBD2; j_call: TRBJ2-3; v_call: TRBV7-2; clone_size: NA; cdr3_aa: CASSPGLAGRTDTQYF; cdr3_nt: TGTGCCAGCAGCCCCGGACTAGCGGGACGCACAGATACGCAGTATTTT
d_call: NA; j_call: TRBJ1-3; v_call: TRBV6-1; clone_size: NA; cdr3_aa: CASTVNSGNTIYF; cdr3_nt: TGTGCCAGCACTGTAAACTCTGGAAACACCATATATTTT
d_call: TRBD2; j_call: TRBJ2-3; v_call: TRBV9; clone_size: NA; cdr3_aa: CASSGTSGRDTDTQYF; cdr3_nt: TGTGCCAGCAGCGGGACTAGCGGGAGGGACACAGATACGCAGTATTTT
d_call: TRBD1; j_call: TRBJ2-1; v_call: TRBV15; clone_size: NA; cdr3_aa: CATSQMTGVNEQFF; cdr3_nt: TGTGCCACCAGCCAAATGACAGGGGTCAATGAGCAGTTCTTC
d_call: TRBD1; j_call: TRBJ2-3; v_call: TRBV2; clone_size: NA; cdr3_aa: CASFTSGTDHTDTQYF; cdr3_nt: TGTGCCAGCTTCACGTCCGGGACAGACCACACAGATACGCAGTATTTT
d_call: NA; j_call: TRBJ1-2; v_call: TRBV7-2; clone_size: NA; cdr3_aa: CASSLSGDWYGYTF; cdr3_nt: TGTGCCAGCAGCTTATCAGGGGATTGGTATGGCTACACCTTC
d_call: NA; j_call: TRBJ2-7; v_call: TRBV7-2; clone_size: NA; cdr3_aa: CASSLGPSGAYEQYF; cdr3_nt: TGTGCCAGCAGCTTGGGCCCTTCTGGGGCCTACGAGCAGTACTTC
d_call: NA; j_call: TRBJ2-1; v_call: TRBV4-2; clone_size: NA; cdr3_aa: CASSLRGRGIYNEQFF; cdr3_nt: TGTGCCAGCAGCCTCCGGGGTCGGGGGATCTACAATGAGCAGTTCTTC
d_call: TRBD1; j_call: TRBJ1-2; v_call: TRBV2; clone_size: NA; cdr3_aa: CASCGTGASIYGYTF; cdr3_nt: TGTGCCAGCTGCGGGACAGGGGCATCTATCTATGGCTACACCTTC
d_call: NA; j_call: TRBJ1-3; v_call: TRBV5-1; clone_size: NA; cdr3_aa: CASAEENSGNTIYF; cdr3_nt: TGCGCCAGCGCGGAGGAGAACTCTGGAAACACCATATATTTT
d_call: NA; j_call: TRBJ1-5; v_call: TRBV7-2; clone_size: NA; cdr3_aa: CASSSSRMGGNQPQHF; cdr3_nt: TGTGCCAGCAGCTCCTCCCGTATGGGGGGAAATCAGCCCCAGCATTTT
d_call: NA; j_call: TRBJ1-1; v_call: TRBV28; clone_size: NA; cdr3_aa: CASSILDSLRNTEAFF; cdr3_nt: TGTGCCAGCAGCATACTCGACAGCCTAAGGAACACTGAAGCTTTCTTT
d_call: NA; j_call: TRBJ1-2; v_call: TRBV28; clone_size: NA; cdr3_aa: CASSLLSYGYTF; cdr3_nt: TGTGCCAGCAGCTTGTTGTCCTATGGCTACACCTTC
d_call: TRBD1; j_call: TRBJ2-4; v_call: TRBV18; clone_size: NA; cdr3_aa: CASSPSTGTGRPFLYF; cdr3_nt: TGTGCCAGCTCACCGAGCACCGGGACAGGGAGACCCTTTTTGTACTTC
d_call: NA; j_call: TRBJ2-2; v_call: TRBV7-3; clone_size: NA; cdr3_aa: CASSLVGTANTGELFF; cdr3_nt: TGTGCCAGCAGCTTAGTAGGGACGGCGAACACCGGGGAGCTGTTTTTT
d_call: TRBD2; j_call: TRBJ2-3; v_call: TRBV19; clone_size: NA; cdr3_aa: CASQDSGGGRGQYF; cdr3_nt: TGTGCCAGTCAGGACTCCGGCGGGGGACGGGGGCAGTATTTT
d_call: TRBD2; j_call: TRBJ2-7; v_call: TRBV2; clone_size: NA; cdr3_aa: CASRLTSGSPYEQYF; cdr3_nt: TGTGCCAGCAGGCTCACTAGCGGGAGTCCCTACGAGCAGTACTTC
d_call: NA; j_call: TRBJ1-1; v_call: TRBV9; clone_size: few; cdr3_aa: CASSVEQYTEAFF; cdr3_nt: TGTGCCAGCAGCGTAGAACAGTACACTGAAGCTTTCTTT
d_call: NA; j_call: TRBJ1-3; v_call: TRBV5-1; clone_size: NA; cdr3_aa: CASSTNPGSGNTIYF; cdr3_nt: TGCGCCAGCAGCACCAACCCAGGGTCTGGAAACACCATATATTTT
d_call: NA; j_call: TRBJ2-7; v_call: TRBV7-9; clone_size: NA; cdr3_aa: CASSLRGDLSYEQYF; cdr3_nt: TGTGCCAGCAGCTTAAGGGGGGACCTATCCTACGAGCAGTACTTC
d_call: NA; j_call: TRBJ1-5; v_call: TRBV10-3; clone_size: NA; cdr3_aa: CAISDGGQGWIQPQHF; cdr3_nt: TGTGCCATCAGTGATGGGGGGCAGGGGTGGATCCAGCCCCAGCATTTT
d_call: NA; j_call: TRBJ1-1; v_call: TRBV5-1; clone_size: NA; cdr3_aa: CASSPGGAGTEAFF; cdr3_nt: TGCGCCAGCAGCCCTGGGGGGGCAGGTACTGAAGCTTTCTTT
d_call: NA; j_call: TRBJ2-7; v_call: TRBV14; clone_size: NA; cdr3_aa: CASSWGQGFTYEQYF; cdr3_nt: TGTGCCAGCAGCTGGGGGCAGGGCTTTACCTACGAGCAGTACTTC
d_call: NA; j_call: TRBJ2-7; v_call: TRBV5-1; clone_size: NA; cdr3_aa: CASSRLGGASHEQYF; cdr3_nt: TGCGCCAGCAGCCGTTTAGGGGGGGCATCCCACGAGCAGTACTTC
d_call: TRBD1; j_call: TRBJ2-7; v_call: TRBV5-1; clone_size: NA; cdr3_aa: CASSLSPRTGNFYEQYF; cdr3_nt: TGCGCCAGCAGCTTGTCCCCGCGGACAGGGAATTTCTACGAGCAGTACTTC
d_call: TRBD2; j_call: TRBJ2-6; v_call: TRBV28; clone_size: NA; cdr3_aa: CASSLGGLAGANVLTF; cdr3_nt: TGTGCCAGCAGTTTGGGCGGACTAGCGGGGGCCAACGTCCTGACTTTC
d_call: NA; j_call: TRBJ1-4; v_call: TRBV19; clone_size: NA; cdr3_aa: CASTLGGGTEKLFF; cdr3_nt: TGTGCCAGTACCCTGGGAGGGGGAACTGAAAAACTGTTTTTT
d_call: NA; j_call: TRBJ1-1; v_call: TRBV9; clone_size: once; cdr3_aa: CASSVAAGNTEAFF; cdr3_nt: TGTGCCAGCAGCGTAGCTGCAGGGAACACTGAAGCTTTCTTT
d_call: NA; j_call: TRBJ2-1; v_call: TRBV14; clone_size: NA; cdr3_aa: CASSAQGGSEQFF; cdr3_nt: TGTGCCAGCTCAGCCCAGGGGGGGAGTGAGCAGTTCTTC